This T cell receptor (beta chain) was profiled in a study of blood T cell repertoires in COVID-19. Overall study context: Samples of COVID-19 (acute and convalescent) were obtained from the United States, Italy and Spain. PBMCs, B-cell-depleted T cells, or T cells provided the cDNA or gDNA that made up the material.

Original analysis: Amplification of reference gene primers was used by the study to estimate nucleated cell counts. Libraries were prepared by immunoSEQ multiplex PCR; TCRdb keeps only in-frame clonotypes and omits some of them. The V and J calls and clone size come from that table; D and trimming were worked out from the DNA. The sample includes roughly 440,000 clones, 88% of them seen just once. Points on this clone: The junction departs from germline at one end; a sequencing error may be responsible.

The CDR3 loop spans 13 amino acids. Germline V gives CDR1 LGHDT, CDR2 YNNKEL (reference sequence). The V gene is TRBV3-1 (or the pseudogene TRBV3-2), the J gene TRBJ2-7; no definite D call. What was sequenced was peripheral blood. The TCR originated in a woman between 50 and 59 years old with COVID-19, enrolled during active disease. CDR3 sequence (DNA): TGTGCCAGCAGCCAAGAAGGCAGCCACCCGGCTAGTTTC. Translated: CASSQEGSHPASF.